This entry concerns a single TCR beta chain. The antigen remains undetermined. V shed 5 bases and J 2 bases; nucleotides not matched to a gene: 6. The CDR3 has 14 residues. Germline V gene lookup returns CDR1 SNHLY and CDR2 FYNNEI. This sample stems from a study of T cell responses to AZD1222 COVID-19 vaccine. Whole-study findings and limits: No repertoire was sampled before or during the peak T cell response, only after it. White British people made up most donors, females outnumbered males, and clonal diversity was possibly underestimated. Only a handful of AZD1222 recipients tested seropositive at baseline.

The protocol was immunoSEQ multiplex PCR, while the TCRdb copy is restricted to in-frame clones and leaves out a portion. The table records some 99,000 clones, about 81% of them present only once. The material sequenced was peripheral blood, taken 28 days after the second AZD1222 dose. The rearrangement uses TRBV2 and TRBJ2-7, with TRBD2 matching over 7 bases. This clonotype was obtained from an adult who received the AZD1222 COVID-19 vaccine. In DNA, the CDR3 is TGTGCCAGCAGTTCCGGGACTATCACCTACGAGCAGTACTTC. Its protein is CASSSGTITYEQYF. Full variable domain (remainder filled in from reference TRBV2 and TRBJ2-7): EPEVTQTPSHQVTQMGQEVILRCVPISNHLYFYWYRQILGQKVEFLVSFYNNEISEKSEIFDDQFSVERPDGSNFTLKIRSTKLEDSAMYFCASSSGTITYEQYFGPGTRLTVT.